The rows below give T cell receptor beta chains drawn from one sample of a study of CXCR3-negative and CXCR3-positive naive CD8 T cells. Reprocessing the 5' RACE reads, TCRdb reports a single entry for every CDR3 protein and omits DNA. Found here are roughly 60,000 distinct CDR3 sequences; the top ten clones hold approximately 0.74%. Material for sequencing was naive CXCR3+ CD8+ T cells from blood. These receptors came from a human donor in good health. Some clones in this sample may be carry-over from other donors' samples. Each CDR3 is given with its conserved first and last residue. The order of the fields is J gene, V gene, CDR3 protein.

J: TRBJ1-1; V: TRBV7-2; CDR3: CASSWGTGATEAFF
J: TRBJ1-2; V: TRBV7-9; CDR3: CASSATPSWGYTF
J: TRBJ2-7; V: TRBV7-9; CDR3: CASSLPGASYEQYF
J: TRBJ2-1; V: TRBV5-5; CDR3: CASSLGLADYNEQFF
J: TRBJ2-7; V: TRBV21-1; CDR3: CASSKGSPWRRGQHF
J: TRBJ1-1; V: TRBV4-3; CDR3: CASSQEGLRNTEAFF
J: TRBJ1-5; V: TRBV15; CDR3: CATSSVGSVNQPQHF
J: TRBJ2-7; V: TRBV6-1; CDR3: CASNWPGGPTILAEQYF
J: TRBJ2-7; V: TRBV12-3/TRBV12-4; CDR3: CASSPDTWSDEQYF
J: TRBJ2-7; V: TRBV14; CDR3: CASRSRDEGEQYF
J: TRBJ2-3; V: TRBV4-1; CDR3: CASSPRFDTQYF
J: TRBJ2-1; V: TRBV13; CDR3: CASSLASAYNEQFF
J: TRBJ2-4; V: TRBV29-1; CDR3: CSVSRVDLAKNIQYF
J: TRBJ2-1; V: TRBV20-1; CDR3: CSARGLRGPRNEQFF
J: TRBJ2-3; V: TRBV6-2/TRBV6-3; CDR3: CASSYLTDTQYF
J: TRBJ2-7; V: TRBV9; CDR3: CASSPGLLEQYF
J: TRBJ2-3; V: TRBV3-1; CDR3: CASSQEASAGGFTDTQYF